The present entry profiles one T cell receptor (beta chain) with its context. The antigen remains unidentified. The record originates from a study of lymphopenia after photon versus proton radiotherapy. Study-wide points: After the lymphocyte nadir, photon-treated repertoires showed oligoclonal expansion, especially of CD8+ Temra cells. Better survival with proton therapy was suggested as possible, not demonstrated.

V was clipped by 0 bases and J by 3 bases, with 15 bases between them. Germline CDR1 reads MGHRA; CDR2 reads YSYEKL. This CDR3 contains 17 residues. This table comes from immunoSEQ multiplex PCR, and its TCRdb copy is limited to in-frame clones, with some not included. In the table there are fewer than 25,000 clones, around 90% of which are singletons. Source: peripheral blood, taken from a patient treated with proton-based radiotherapy. The sequence was collected from a woman in her 70s with pancreatic cancer. Some clones in this sample may be carry-over from other donors' samples. The genes are TRBV4-1 and TRBJ1-3, with a weak D call TRBD1 (5 bases). This CDR3 reads CASSQESGGRFGNTIYF. CDR3 nucleotides: TGCGCCAGCAGCCAAGAGTCCGGGGGAAGGTTTGGAAACACCATATATTTT.